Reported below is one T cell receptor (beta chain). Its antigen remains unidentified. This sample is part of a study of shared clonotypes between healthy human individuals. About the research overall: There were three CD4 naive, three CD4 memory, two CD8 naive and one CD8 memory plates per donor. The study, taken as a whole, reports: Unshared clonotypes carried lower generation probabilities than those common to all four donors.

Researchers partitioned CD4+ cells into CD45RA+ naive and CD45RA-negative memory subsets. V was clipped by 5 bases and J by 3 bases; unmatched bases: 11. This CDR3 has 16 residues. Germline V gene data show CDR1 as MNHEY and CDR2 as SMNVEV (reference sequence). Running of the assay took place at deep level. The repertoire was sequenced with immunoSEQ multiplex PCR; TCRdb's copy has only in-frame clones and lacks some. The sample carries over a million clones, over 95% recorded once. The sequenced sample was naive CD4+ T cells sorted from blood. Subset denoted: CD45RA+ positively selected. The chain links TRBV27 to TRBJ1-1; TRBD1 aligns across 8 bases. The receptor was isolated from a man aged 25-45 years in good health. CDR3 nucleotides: TGTGCCAGCAGTCCCCGGACAGGGTGGATGGACACTGAAGCTTTCTTT. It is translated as CASSPRTGWMDTEAFF.